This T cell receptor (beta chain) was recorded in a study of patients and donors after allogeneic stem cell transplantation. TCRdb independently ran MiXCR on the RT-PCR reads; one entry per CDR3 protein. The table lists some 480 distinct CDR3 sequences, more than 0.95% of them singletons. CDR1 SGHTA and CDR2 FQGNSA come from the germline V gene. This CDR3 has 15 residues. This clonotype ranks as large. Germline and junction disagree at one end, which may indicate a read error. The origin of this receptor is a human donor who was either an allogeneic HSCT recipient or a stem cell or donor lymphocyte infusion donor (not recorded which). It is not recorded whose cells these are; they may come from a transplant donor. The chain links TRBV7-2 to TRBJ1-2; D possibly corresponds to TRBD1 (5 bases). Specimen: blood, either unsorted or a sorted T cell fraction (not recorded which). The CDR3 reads CASSLAVGGGYGYTF. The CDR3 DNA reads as TGTGCCAGCAGCCTAGCCGTCGGTGGGGGCTATGGCTACACCTTC.